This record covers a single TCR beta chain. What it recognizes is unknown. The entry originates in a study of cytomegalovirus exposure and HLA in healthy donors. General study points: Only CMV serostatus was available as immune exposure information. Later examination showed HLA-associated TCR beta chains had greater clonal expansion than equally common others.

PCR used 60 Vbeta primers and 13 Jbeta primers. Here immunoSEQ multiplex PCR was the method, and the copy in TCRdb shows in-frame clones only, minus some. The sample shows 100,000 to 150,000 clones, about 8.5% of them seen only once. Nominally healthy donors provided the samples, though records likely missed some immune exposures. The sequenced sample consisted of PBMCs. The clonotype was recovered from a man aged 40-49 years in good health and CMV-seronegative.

The CDR3 sequence: CASSLVGGSYNEQFF. The CDR3 DNA follows: TGTGCCAGCAGCTTAGTCGGGGGGTCCTACAATGAGCAGTTCTTC. This chain uses TRBV7-2 with TRBJ2-1; 7 nucleotides match TRBD2. The CDR3 sequence is 15 residues long. Unmatched junction bases numbered 1, after V lost 1 base and J lost 1 base. Germline CDR1 reads SGHTA; CDR2 reads FQGNSA. Based on the CDR3 plus reference TRBV7-2 and TRBJ2-1, the full variable domain is GAGVSQSPSNKVTEKGKDVELRCDPISGHTALYWYRQSLGQGLEFLIYFQGNSAPDKSGLPSDRFSAERTGGSVSTLTIQRTQQEDSAVYLCASSLVGGSYNEQFFGPGTRLTVL.